This is a list of T cell receptor beta chains from one sample in a study of T cells in localized non-small cell lung cancer. The repertoire was sequenced with immunoSEQ multiplex PCR; TCRdb's copy has only in-frame clones and lacks some. This sample yields tens of thousands of clones, of which roughly nine tenths are seen a single time; roughly 7.7% belongs to the top ten. This sample comprised peripheral blood, obtained before any cancer treatment. The origin of the receptors is a woman aged 18-49 years with stage III lung adenocarcinoma. Each CDR3 is given with its conserved first and last residue. D genes are given only for firm matches. Only part of the rows carry a size: once, few, many, or a class if the clone is expanded.

NA	NA	TRBJ1-2	TRBV2	CASRANGVGYTF	TGTGCCAGCCGGGCAAACGGAGTTGGCTACACCTTC
TRBD1	medium-sized	TRBJ1-2	TRBV4-2	CASSQGGTGLHGYTF	TGTGCCAGCAGCCAAGGTGGGACAGGGTTACATGGCTACACCTTC
NA	NA	TRBJ1-3	TRBV7-7	CASPGGPLGNTIYF	TGTGCCAGCCCGGGGGGGCCCCTTGGAAACACCATATATTTT
NA	NA	TRBJ2-7	TRBV28	CASSLGGSGVPYEQYF	TGTGCCAGCAGTTTGGGGGGGTCAGGGGTGCCCTACGAGCAGTACTTC
NA	once	TRBJ1-1	TRBV7-9	CASSPANRKNTEAFF	TGTGCCAGCAGCCCCGCGAACAGAAAGAACACTGAAGCTTTCTTT
NA	NA	TRBJ2-3	TRBV9	CASSERGARTDTQYF	TGTGCCAGCAGCGAAAGGGGGGCCCGGACAGATACGCAGTATTTT
NA	NA	TRBJ2-2	TRBV5-6	CASSSAGDTGELFF	TGTGCCAGCAGCTCCGCGGGTGACACCGGGGAGCTGTTTTTT
TRBD2	NA	TRBJ2-5	TRBV11-2	CASSLGLAGGGYQETQYF	TGTGCCAGCAGCTTAGGACTAGCGGGGGGAGGGTACCAAGAGACCCAGTACTTC
NA	NA	TRBJ1-2	TRBV5-1	CASRRTWVVKGYTF	TGCGCCAGTCGCAGAACGTGGGTGGTAAAGGGCTACACCTTC
TRBD1	NA	TRBJ2-2	TRBV19	CASRGTGVGNTGELFF	TGTGCCAGTAGAGGGACAGGGGTTGGGAACACCGGGGAGCTGTTTTTT
NA	NA	TRBJ1-1	TRBV4-1	CASSQGQVNTEAFF	TGCGCCAGCAGCCAGGGGCAGGTCAACACTGAAGCTTTCTTT
TRBD2	NA	TRBJ2-5	TRBV30	CAWSVGATSSETQYF	TGTGCCTGGAGTGTAGGAGCGACTAGCTCGGAGACCCAGTACTTC
TRBD2	NA	TRBJ2-1	TRBV6-6	CASSYRAGVAYNEQFF	TGTGCCAGCAGTTATAGGGCGGGGGTCGCCTACAATGAGCAGTTCTTC
NA	NA	TRBJ2-3	TRBV11-2	CASSLPIFVGFTDTQYF	TGTGCCAGCAGCCTACCCATATTCGTGGGGTTCACAGATACGCAGTATTTT
NA	NA	TRBJ1-1	TRBV29-1	CSASGSAMNTEAFF	TGCAGCGCCTCGGGGTCGGCCATGAACACTGAAGCTTTCTTT
NA	NA	TRBJ1-2	TRBV6-5	CASSKKGFFYGYTF	TGTGCCAGCAGCAAAAAGGGGTTTTTCTATGGCTACACCTTC
NA	once	TRBJ2-5	TRBV18	CASSPPGAETQYF	TGTGCCAGCTCACCACCGGGGGCAGAGACCCAGTACTTC
NA	few	TRBJ1-6	TRBV7-6	CASSGREDNSPLHF	TGTGCCAGCAGCGGCAGGGAGGATAATTCACCCCTCCACTTT
TRBD2	NA	TRBJ2-2	TRBV27	CASSLRGGGGELFF	TGTGCCAGCAGTTTACGCGGGGGTGGCGGGGAGCTGTTTTTT
TRBD1	NA	TRBJ1-1	TRBV5-6	CASSRGDRDTEAFF	TGTGCCAGCAGCCGCGGGGACAGGGACACTGAAGCTTTCTTT
TRBD1	NA	TRBJ2-7	TRBV2	CASREGALRDLPYEQYF	TGTGCCAGCCGCGAGGGGGCTTTGCGCGACCTACCCTACGAGCAGTACTTC
TRBD2	NA	TRBJ2-3	TRBV4-1	CASSRHISGGSDTQYF	TGCGCCAGCAGCCGCCATATAAGCGGGGGGTCAGATACGCAGTATTTT